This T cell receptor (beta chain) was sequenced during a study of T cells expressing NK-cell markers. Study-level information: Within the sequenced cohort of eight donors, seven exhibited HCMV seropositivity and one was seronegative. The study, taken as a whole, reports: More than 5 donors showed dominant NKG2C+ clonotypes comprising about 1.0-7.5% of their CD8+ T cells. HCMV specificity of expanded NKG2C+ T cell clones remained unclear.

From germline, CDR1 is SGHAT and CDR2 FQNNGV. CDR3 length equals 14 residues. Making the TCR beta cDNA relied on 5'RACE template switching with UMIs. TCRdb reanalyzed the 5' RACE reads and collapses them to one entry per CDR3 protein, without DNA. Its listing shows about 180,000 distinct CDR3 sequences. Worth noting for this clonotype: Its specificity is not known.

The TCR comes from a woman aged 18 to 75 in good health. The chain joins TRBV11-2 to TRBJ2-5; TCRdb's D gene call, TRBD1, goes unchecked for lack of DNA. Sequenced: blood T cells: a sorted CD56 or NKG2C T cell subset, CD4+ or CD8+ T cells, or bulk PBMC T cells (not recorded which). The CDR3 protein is CASGLETGGETQYF. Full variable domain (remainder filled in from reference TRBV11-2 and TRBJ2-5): EAGVAQSPRYKIIEKRQSVAFWCNPISGHATLYWYQQILGQGPKLLIQFQNNGVVDDSQLPKDRFSAERLKGVDSTLKIQPAKLEDSAVYLCASGLETGGETQYFGPGTRLLVL.